This T cell receptor beta chain appears in the sequencing data of a study of blood T cell repertoires in COVID-19. Overall study context: T cells, B-cell-depleted T cells, or PBMCs provided the cDNA or gDNA that served as material.

Trimming cost V 2 bases and J 7 bases, with 6 bases left between them. This CDR3 region has 11 residues. Germline assignment: CDR1 SNHLY and CDR2 FYNNEI. Only in-frame clones appear in the TCRdb table, and some are missing; sequencing was by immunoSEQ multiplex PCR. The data show about 430,000 clones, roughly 88% seen once. The source is a woman aged 18-35 years who had been exposed to COVID-19. The chain recombines TRBV2 with TRBJ2-7; D unclear. The sequencing sample was made of PBMCs or T cells enriched from blood (not recorded which). CDR3 sequence reads: CASSEYAEQYF. The CDR3 bases are TGTGCCAGCAGTGAATATGCGGAGCAGTACTTC.